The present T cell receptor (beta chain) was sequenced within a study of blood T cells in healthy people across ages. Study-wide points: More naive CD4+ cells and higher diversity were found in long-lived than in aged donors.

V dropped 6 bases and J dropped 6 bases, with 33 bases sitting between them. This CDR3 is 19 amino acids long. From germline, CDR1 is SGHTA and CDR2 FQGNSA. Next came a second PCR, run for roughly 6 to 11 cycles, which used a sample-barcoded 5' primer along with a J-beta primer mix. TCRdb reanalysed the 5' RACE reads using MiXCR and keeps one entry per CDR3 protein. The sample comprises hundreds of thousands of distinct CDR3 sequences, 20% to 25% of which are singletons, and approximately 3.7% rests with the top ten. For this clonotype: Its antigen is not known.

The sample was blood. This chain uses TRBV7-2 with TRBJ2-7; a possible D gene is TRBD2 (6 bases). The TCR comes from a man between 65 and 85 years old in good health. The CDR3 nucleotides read TGTGCCAGCAGTCAAAGATCTTTAGTTGCAGGAGGGGTACGGGTCGAGCAGTACTTC. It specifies CASSQRSLVAGGVRVEQYF.